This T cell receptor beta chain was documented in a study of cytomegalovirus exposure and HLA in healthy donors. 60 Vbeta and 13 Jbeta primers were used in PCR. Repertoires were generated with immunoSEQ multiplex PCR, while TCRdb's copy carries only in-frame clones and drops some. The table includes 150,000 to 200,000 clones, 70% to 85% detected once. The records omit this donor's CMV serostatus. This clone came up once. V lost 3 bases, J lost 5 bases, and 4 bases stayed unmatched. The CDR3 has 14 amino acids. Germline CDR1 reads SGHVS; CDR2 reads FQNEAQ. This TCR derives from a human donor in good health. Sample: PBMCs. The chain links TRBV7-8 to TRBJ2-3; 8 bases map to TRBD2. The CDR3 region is CASSFSRGGDTQYF. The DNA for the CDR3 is TGTGCCAGCAGCTTTTCCCGGGGGGGAGATACGCAGTATTTT.